This TCR beta chain was documented in a study of blood T cell repertoires in COVID-19. Study summary: PBMCs, B-cell-depleted T cells, or T cells were the source of the cDNA or gDNA that made up the material.

This CDR3 has 14 amino acids. V lost 4 bases and J lost 4, with 13 bases in between. CDR1 is MNHEY, CDR2 SMNVEV, per germline (reference sequence). Clones were sequenced by immunoSEQ multiplex PCR, and TCRdb holds only the in-frame ones, with some missing. The sample lists a few hundred thousand clones, around 87% occurring once. Input material: PBMCs or T cells enriched from blood (not recorded which). V is TRBV27 and J is TRBJ1-2; D gene uncertain. The receptor was derived from a woman in her forties or fifties who had recovered from COVID-19. Here the CDR3 DNA reads TGTGCCAGCAGTTCGGGATCCCTTGGCTATGGCTACACCTTC. Encoded protein: CASSSGSLGYGYTF.